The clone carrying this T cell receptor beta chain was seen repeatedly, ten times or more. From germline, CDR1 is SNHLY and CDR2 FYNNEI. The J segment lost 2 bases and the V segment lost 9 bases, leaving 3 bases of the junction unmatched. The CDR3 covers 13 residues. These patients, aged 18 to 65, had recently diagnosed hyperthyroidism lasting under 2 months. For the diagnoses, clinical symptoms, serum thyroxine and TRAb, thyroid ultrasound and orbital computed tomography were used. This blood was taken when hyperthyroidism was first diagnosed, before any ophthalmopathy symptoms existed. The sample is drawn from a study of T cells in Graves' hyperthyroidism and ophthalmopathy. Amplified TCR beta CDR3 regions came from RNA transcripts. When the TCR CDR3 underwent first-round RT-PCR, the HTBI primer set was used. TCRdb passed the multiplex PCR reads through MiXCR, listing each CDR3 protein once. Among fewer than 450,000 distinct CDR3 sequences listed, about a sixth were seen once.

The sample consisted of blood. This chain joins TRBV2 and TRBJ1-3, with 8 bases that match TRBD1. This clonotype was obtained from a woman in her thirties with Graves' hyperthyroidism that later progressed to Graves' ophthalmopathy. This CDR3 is CASKTGAGNTIYF. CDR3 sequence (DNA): TGTGCCAGTAAGACAGGGGCTGGAAACACCATATATTTT.